One sample yielded the 6 T cell receptor beta chains listed below, sequenced in a study of blood T cell repertoires in COVID-19. Method: immunoSEQ multiplex PCR; TCRdb's copy keeps in-frame clones and lacks some. The sample lists about 100,000 clones, 88% occurring once. The sequencing input was peripheral blood. The receptors were sampled from a man older than 75 with acute or convalescent COVID-19.

This clone has only one observation. J is TRBJ1-6 and V is TRBV6-6; D is uncertain. The CDR3 covers 14 residues. CDR1 and CDR2 from the germline V gene are MNHNY and SVGAGI (reference sequence). V was shortened by 5 bases and J by 10 bases, with 15 bases between the two germline ends. Here the CDR3 DNA reads TGTGCCAGCAGTCTAGACACCCAGAACTCACCCCTCCACTTT. Translating it yields CASSLDTQNSPLHF.

The chain links TRBV7-2 to TRBJ1-5; unclear D gene. Germline CDR1 reads SGHTA; CDR2 reads FQGNSA. This CDR3 comprises 16 residues. The V gene lost 5 bases and the J gene lost 2 bases, with 16 bases spanning the gap. The CDR3 coding sequence is TGTGCCAGCAGCGTCACGGGTGGAGAGGGCAATCAGCCCCAGCATTTT. Amino acid sequence: CASSVTGGEGNQPQHF. Full variable domain (remainder filled in from reference TRBV7-2 and TRBJ1-5): GAGVSQSPSNKVTEKGKDVELRCDPISGHTALYWYRQSLGQGLEFLIYFQGNSAPDKSGLPSDRFSAERTGGSVSTLTIQRTQQEDSAVYLCASSVTGGEGNQPQHFGDGTRLSIL.

This chain joins TRBV9 and TRBJ2-3; a weak D match, TRBD1 (5 bases). The V and J ends lost 0 bases and 2 bases respectively, with 13 bases between them. The CDR3 spans 16 residues. Germline values: CDR1 SGDLS, CDR2 YYNGEE. The CDR3 reads CASSVGRADNTDTQYF. In DNA, the CDR3 is TGTGCCAGCAGCGTAGGTCGTGCGGACAACACAGATACGCAGTATTTT.

J is TRBJ1-2 and V is TRBV19; 11 nucleotides align to TRBD1. Germline CDR1 is LNHDA and CDR2 is SQIVND (reference sequence). CDR3 length equals 15 residues. Trimming removed 9 bases from V and 4 bases from J; junction bases left unmatched: 10. The chain's CDR3 is CASTPGQGESYGYTF. The DNA for the CDR3 is TGTGCCAGCACGCCGGGACAGGGGGAGTCCTATGGCTACACCTTC.

The rearrangement uses TRBV12-3 or TRBV12-4 and TRBJ2-5; tentatively, D is TRBD1 (6 bases). There are 12 residues in the CDR3. The ends were cut back, 5 bases at V and 11 bases at J, with 15 bases in the middle. Here the CDR3 DNA reads TGTGCCAGCAGTGACACCGGGACACGACAGTACTTC. This gives the protein CASSDTGTRQYF.

The rearrangement joins TRBV6-2 or TRBV6-3 to TRBJ2-4, with a possible D match to TRBD2 (5 bases). The germline V gene has CDR1 MNHEY and CDR2 SVGEGT. The length of the CDR3 is 14 residues. Trimming removed 8 bases from V and 8 bases from J, with 19 bases in between. CDR3 in DNA: TGTGCCAGCGGTTCGGACCTAAGGGAGCACATTCAGTACTTC. Translating gives CASGSDLREHIQYF.